The 28 T cell receptor beta chains presented below share a single source sample, sequenced in a study of T cell repertoires in cytomegalovirus infection. TCRdb reprocessed the reads via MiXCR and lists one record per CDR3 protein. The data show over 150,000 distinct CDR3 sequences, 13% to 15% seen once. Sequenced material: PBMCs. These receptors were collected from a human donor in good health (CMV status not recorded). Some clones in this sample may be carry-over from other donors' samples.

This clonotype was counted a single time. The rearrangement joins TRBV5-5 to TRBJ2-2; 9 nucleotides agree with TRBD1. Germline assignment: CDR1 SGHKS and CDR2 YYEKEE (reference sequence). J was trimmed by 6 bases and V by 4 bases; bases with no gene match: 7. The CDR3 runs 15 residues. CDR3 protein: CASSPGTGLSGELFF. The CDR3 nucleotides are TGTGCCAGCAGCCCCGGGACAGGGCTCTCCGGGGAGCTGTTTTTT.

This clonotype was counted between two and nine times. The chain uses TRBV23-1 and TRBJ1-1, with 10 positions matching TRBD1. TRBV23-1 is marked as an open reading frame, function uncertain. J lost 2 bases, V lost 0 bases, and 24 bases had no gene match. CDR3 length: 23 residues. The CDR3 is CASSQSISGQIEDRGAFNTEAFF. CDR3 in DNA: TGCGCCAGCAGTCAATCTATTTCGGGACAGATTGAGGACAGGGGGGCCTTTAACACTGAAGCTTTCTTT.

This clonotype showed up many times. This chain uses TRBV19 with TRBJ1-2; TRBD1 agrees at 9 bases. Germline V gene lookup returns CDR1 LNHDA and CDR2 SQIVND (reference sequence). V lost 5 bases to trimming and J lost 4 bases; unmatched junction nucleotides: 5. The CDR3 consists of 14 residues. In nucleotides, the CDR3 is TGTGCCAGTAGTGTACAGGGGGCAGGCTATGGCTACACCTTC. This sequence encodes CASSVQGAGYGYTF.

This clonotype was seen at least ten times. The CDR3 nucleotides are TGTGCCTCCTCCTTGGAACCCTCTGGGGCCAACGTCCTGACTTTC. Protein sequence: CASSLEPSGANVLTF. V is TRBV7-2 and J is TRBJ2-6; D is ambiguous. The CDR3 covers 15 residues. V lost 11 bases to trimming and J lost 0 bases, with 14 bases between them. CDR1 is SGHTA and CDR2 is FQGNSA in the germline V gene.

This clonotype was counted at least ten times. V usage is TRBV6-2 or TRBV6-3 and J usage is TRBJ2-5; no clear D. Trimming removed 5 bases from V and 7 bases from J, with 23 bases in between. The CDR3 runs 16 residues. CDR1 MNHEY and CDR2 SVGEGT come from the germline V gene. The DNA for the CDR3 is TGTGCCAGCAGTCCCTTCGGAGCGACGACCGGATGGACCCAGTACTTC. Translating it yields CASSPFGATTGWTQYF.

This clonotype has just a few counts. The chain links TRBV15 to TRBJ2-3, with 10 bases that match TRBD2. Germline assignment: CDR1 LNHNV and CDR2 YYDKDF (reference sequence). The V and J ends lost 0 bases and 2 bases, in that order; junction bases with no gene match: 8. The CDR3 spans 18 residues. The CDR3 bases are TGTGCCACCAGCAGAGATGTGAATAGCGGGGGGCTCACAGATACGCAGTATTTT. Amino acid sequence: CATSRDVNSGGLTDTQYF. The complete variable domain, with remaining parts taken from reference TRBV15 and TRBJ2-3, reads DAMVIQNPRYQVTQFGKPVTLSCSQTLNHNVMYWYQQKSSQAPKLLFHYYDKDFNNEADTPDNFQSRRPNTSFCFLDIRSPGLGDTAMYLCATSRDVNSGGLTDTQYFGPGTRLTVL.

This clonotype was observed a handful of times. For the CDR3, the DNA is TGTGCCAGCAGTGAGGGGGGCTCTGAAGCTTTCTTT. This sequence encodes CASSEGGSEAFF. The chain uses TRBV2 and TRBJ1-1, with D possibly being TRBD1 (6 bases). The CDR3 runs 12 residues. V was shortened by 3 bases and J by 6 bases, with 8 bases between the two germline ends. CDR1 and CDR2 (germline): SNHLY, FYNNEI.

Comment on this clonotype: A much larger clone differs from this one at a single base, so this may be a read error. The V call is TRBV7-6, the J call TRBJ2-1; 9 bases map to TRBD1. CDR3 size: 13 residues. V dropped 8 bases and J dropped 5; count of bases not matched to a gene: 4. Germline CDR1 SGHVS, CDR2 FNYEAQ. The CDR3 sequence: CASVQGADNEQFF. CDR3 in DNA: TGTGCCAGCGTACAGGGGGCTGACAATGAGCAGTTCTTC.

This clonotype showed up many times. The V gene is TRBV7-2, the J gene TRBJ2-3; TRBD1 aligns across 12 bases. Trimming took 4 bases from V and 5 from J; bases not matched to a gene: 4. This CDR3 region has 15 residues. The germline CDR1 and CDR2 sequences are SGHTA and FQGNSA. CDR3 sequence: CASSSGQGAEDTQYF. CDR3 DNA sequence: TGTGCCAGCAGCTCGGGACAGGGGGCTGAAGATACGCAGTATTTT. Full variable domain (outside the CDR3, taken from reference TRBV7-2 and TRBJ2-3): GAGVSQSPSNKVTEKGKDVELRCDPISGHTALYWYRQSLGQGLEFLIYFQGNSAPDKSGLPSDRFSAERTGGSVSTLTIQRTQQEDSAVYLCASSSGQGAEDTQYFGPGTRLTVL.

This clonotype appeared many times. V gene TRBV12-3 or TRBV12-4 combines with J gene TRBJ1-5; a weak D match, TRBD1 (6 bases). The germline V and J ends were trimmed by 0 bases and 6 bases, with 12 bases remaining between them. The length of the CDR3 is 15 residues. This CDR3 is CASSLAPAQGQPQHF. CDR3 nucleotides: TGTGCCAGCAGTTTAGCGCCAGCACAGGGTCAGCCCCAGCATTTT.

The rearrangement links TRBV12-3 or TRBV12-4 to TRBJ1-2; 9 bases fit TRBD1. J was trimmed by 2 bases and V by 4 bases; bases with no gene match: 2. CDR3 length equals 14 residues. The CDR3 spells CASSWTGENYGYTF. The CDR3 coding sequence is TGTGCCAGCAGTTGGACAGGGGAAAACTATGGCTACACCTTC.

This clonotype was observed many times. CDR3 protein: CSVRRGAYEQYF. The CDR3 DNA reads TGCAGCGTTCGAAGGGGTGCCTACGAGCAGTACTTC. V gene TRBV29-1 combines with J gene TRBJ2-7, with D possibly matching TRBD1 (5 bases). This CDR3 has 12 amino acids. Per germline, CDR1 SQVTM and CDR2 ANQGSEA. V lost 5 bases, J lost 2 bases, and 10 bases lay in between.

This clonotype was detected many times. The chain uses TRBV6-6 and TRBJ2-3, with a tentative D call TRBD1 (5 bases). With 8 bases removed from V and 6 bases from J, the gap between germline ends came to 15 bases. The germline V gene has CDR1 MNHNY and CDR2 SVGAGI (reference sequence). The CDR3 contains 13 residues. The CDR3 sequence: CASASGGADTQYF. CDR3 DNA sequence: TGTGCCAGCGCCTCCGGTGGGGCGGATACGCAGTATTTT.

This clonotype was detected many times. The chain employs TRBV7-9 and TRBJ2-1; 8 bases are shared with TRBD2. The CDR3 is made up of 16 amino acids. Germline CDR1 is SEHNR and CDR2 is FQNEAQ (reference sequence). The J segment lost 6 bases and the V segment lost 4 bases, leaving 11 bases of the junction unmatched. The CDR3 here is CASSSLTSGGLNEQFF. CDR3 DNA sequence: TGTGCCAGCAGCTCCCTTACTAGCGGAGGTCTCAATGAGCAGTTCTTC.

Many counts were recorded for this clonotype. V gene TRBV25-1 combines with J gene TRBJ1-1; TRBD1 might be the D (6 bases). The V gene's germline CDR1 is MGHDK and CDR2 SYGVNS. The CDR3 runs 17 residues. V lost 1 base to trimming and J lost 6 bases, with 21 bases between them. CDR3 protein: CASSESTGFPMDAEAFF. The CDR3 nucleotides read TGTGCCAGCAGTGAATCCACAGGGTTCCCGATGGACGCTGAAGCTTTCTTT. The variable domain in full, with the rest retrieved from reference TRBV25-1 and TRBJ1-1, is EADIYQTPRYLVIGTGKKITLECSQTMGHDKMYWYQQDPGMELHLIHYSYGVNSTEKGDLSSESTVSRIRTEHFPLTLESARPSHTSQYLCASSESTGFPMDAEAFFGQGTRLTVV.

At least ten counts were recorded for this clonotype. The chain carries TRBV4-2 and TRBJ2-3, with 8 bases identical to TRBD2. In germline, CDR1 is LGHNA, CDR2 YNFKEQ. The CDR3 consists of 16 residues. Trimming at V came to 0 bases and at J to 5 bases, leaving 7 bases not matched to a gene. CDR3 in DNA: TGTGCCAGCAGCCAAGAGCAAGCGGGGGCGGTAGATACGCAGTATTTT. It specifies CASSQEQAGAVDTQYF.

This clonotype was observed a handful of times. The rearrangement uses TRBV24-1 and TRBJ2-1; D unresolved. The germline gives CDR1 KGHDR, CDR2 SFDVKD. V was pared by 6 bases and J by 7 bases, with 9 bases between. CDR3 length: 12 amino acids. CDR3 protein: CATSSTHNEQFF. The CDR3 DNA follows: TGTGCCACCAGTTCGACACATAATGAGCAGTTCTTC.

This chain connects TRBV19 to TRBJ1-1; D is unclear. V was pared by 5 bases and J by 7 bases, with 11 bases between. In germline, CDR1 is LNHDA, CDR2 SQIVND (reference sequence). The CDR3 sequence is 12 residues long. The CDR3 here is CASSSRTFEAFF. The DNA for the CDR3 is TGTGCCAGTAGTTCCCGGACTTTTGAAGCTTTCTTT.

This clonotype was seen ten or more times. This chain joins TRBV11-2 and TRBJ2-1; 13 nucleotides match TRBD2. Germline CDR1 is SGHAT and CDR2 is FQNNGV. Trimming cost V 5 bases and J 9 bases; bases outside gene matches: 7. This CDR3 has 15 residues. The CDR3 nucleotides are TGTGCCAGCAGCCACGGACTAGCGGGAGTAGGTGAGCAGTTCTTC. Amino acid sequence: CASSHGLAGVGEQFF.

This clonotype was found a few times. The chain recombines TRBV7-2 with TRBJ2-1, with TRBD2 identical over 9 bases. This CDR3 comprises 14 residues. The V gene's germline CDR1 is SGHTA and CDR2 FQGNSA. Trimming at V came to 1 base and at J to 15 bases, leaving 10 bases not matched to a gene. The CDR3 region has the DNA TGTGCCAGCAGCTTAGAGGGCGGGGGGGGGGGTGGGTTCTTC. Translation: CASSLEGGGGGGFF.

The V and J genes are TRBV5-4 and TRBJ2-2, with D hard to call. Trimming removed 5 bases at V and 4 bases at J, with 9 bases between. Germline-derived CDR1 and CDR2 are SGHNT and YYREEE (reference sequence). The CDR3 has 13 amino acids. This CDR3 reads CASSYPGTGELFF. CDR3 coding DNA: TGTGCCAGCAGTTATCCCGGCACCGGGGAGCTGTTTTTT. Drawing the rest from reference TRBV5-4 and TRBJ2-2, the complete variable domain is ETGVTQSPTHLIKTRGQQVTLRCSSQSGHNTVSWYQQALGQGPQFIFQYYREEENGRGNFPPRFSGLQFPNYSSELNVNALELDDSALYLCASSYPGTGELFFGEGSRLTVL.

The V and J genes are TRBV5-4 and TRBJ1-1; TRBD1 is a possible D gene (5 bases). Between the trimmed V and J ends, which lost 3 bases and 10 bases, there was a span of 22 bases. The CDR3 length is 15 residues. Germline V lookup: CDR1 SGHNT, CDR2 YYREEE (reference sequence). The CDR3 sequence is CASSSDHEGANIAFF. CDR3 coding DNA: TGTGCCAGCAGCTCGGACCACGAAGGGGCGAATATAGCTTTCTTT.

A remark on this clonotype: A read error may produce the germline difference seen at one junction end. The chain uses TRBV6-5 and TRBJ2-3; TRBD1 might be the D (6 bases). The germline gives CDR1 MNHEY, CDR2 SVGAGI. The CDR3 runs 14 residues. DNA for the CDR3: TGTGTCAGCAGTAGACCGGGACAAGGGTCTTCGCAGTATTTT. It yields the protein CVSSRPGQGSSQYF.

This clonotype showed up many times. V usage is TRBV7-9 and J usage is TRBJ1-5; 8 nucleotides match TRBD1. CDR3 length equals 15 residues. Germline CDR1 is SEHNR and CDR2 is FQNEAQ (reference sequence). V lost 4 bases, J lost 7 bases, and 9 bases stayed unmatched. CDR3 protein: CASSSTGGSVQPQHF. CDR3 in DNA: TGTGCCAGCAGCTCAACAGGGGGAAGTGTGCAGCCCCAGCATTTT.

At least ten counts were recorded for this clonotype. J is TRBJ2-6 and V is TRBV7-2; 9 bases align to TRBD1. In germline, CDR1 is SGHTA, CDR2 FQGNSA. The CDR3 spans 18 residues. J was trimmed by 2 bases and V by 1 base; bases with no gene match: 6. The CDR3 here is CASSLGPGTGTGANVLTF. CDR3 DNA: TGTGCCAGCAGCTTAGGTCCCGGGACAGGGACTGGGGCCAACGTCCTGACTTTC.

This clonotype has just a few counts. J is TRBJ1-1 and V is TRBV29-1, with 7 bases lining up with TRBD1. There are 15 residues in the CDR3. V was clipped by 0 bases and J by 5 bases; unmatched bases: 9. From germline, CDR1 is SQVTM and CDR2 ANQGSEA. The CDR3 here is CSVEDPRGRRTEAFF. The CDR3 DNA reads TGCAGCGTTGAAGATCCGAGGGGGCGGAGGACTGAAGCTTTCTTT.

This clonotype was detected ten times or more. The chain recombines TRBV12-3 or TRBV12-4 with TRBJ1-5; 9 bases line up with TRBD1. The CDR3 has 13 amino acids. The junction had 4 bases not matched to a gene; V was cut back by 9 bases and J by 4 bases. In DNA form, the CDR3 reads TGTGCCAGTAACAGGGGGCGGAATCAGCCCCAGCATTTT. This gives the protein CASNRGRNQPQHF.

The chain links TRBV7-2 to TRBJ2-1; D may be TRBD1 (6 bases). Germline lookup yields CDR1 SGHTA and CDR2 FQGNSA. The CDR3 is 14 amino acids. The germline V and J ends were trimmed by 8 bases and 4 bases, with 15 bases remaining between them. In DNA form, the CDR3 reads TGTGCCAGCGCTACAGGGACCTCATACAATGAGCAGTTCTTC. Protein product: CASATGTSYNEQFF.